This TCR beta chain was sequenced during a study of tumor-infiltrating lymphocytes in primary liver carcinoma. Broader study findings: Representation across all five tumor regions was limited to only about 7-24% of top clones.

On this clonotype: Its target is not known.

Starting material of about 450 ng total RNA yielded TCR beta cDNA via a constant-region primer. It was through three nested multiplex PCR rounds of slightly modified ARM-PCR that TCR beta libraries arose. For roughly 10 cycles apiece, the opening two PCR rounds ran with TRBV1-TRBV30 forward primers and a C-beta reverse primer. TCRdb used MiXCR to reprocess the multiplex PCR reads, holding one entry per CDR3 protein. The data contain approximately 110,000 distinct CDR3 sequences, 55% to 75% of them singletons. Bulk tissue was left unsorted, and RNA and DNA were co-extracted from 20-30 mg of it. Germline CDR1 SGHVS, CDR2 FQNEAQ. V lost 1 base to trimming and J lost 3 bases, with 8 bases between them. This CDR3 has 14 residues.

The sequenced sample consisted of liver tumor tissue from sampling region 3. Subset noted: tumor region T3, left-lateral pole. The sequence came from a woman aged 55-69 years with primary liver carcinoma and hepatitis B virus infection. This sequence joins TRBV7-8 and TRBJ2-3; the D is unclear. The DNA for the CDR3 is TGTGCCAGCAGCTTAGACTCTGTAACAGATACGCAGTATTTT. This translates into CASSLDSVTDTQYF.